The 19 T cell receptor beta chains listed next were all sequenced from one sample in a study of T cell responses to AZD1222 COVID-19 vaccine. TCRdb keeps only in-frame clones here, not all; method: immunoSEQ multiplex PCR. The sample includes some 120,000 clones, about nine tenths of them seen just once. The material sequenced was peripheral blood, taken on day 0 of AZD1222 vaccination. All receptors come from an adult in good health.

The chain has TRBV2 and TRBJ1-6, with D unresolved. The V end lost 3 bases, the J end lost 0 bases, and 12 bases lay between the germline ends. The CDR3 consists of 17 residues. Germline V gene lookup returns CDR1 SNHLY and CDR2 FYNNEI. CDR3 bases: TGTGCCAGCAGTGAGAACGGTGTGAGCTCCTATAATTCACCCCTCCACTTT. It encodes CASSENGVSSYNSPLHF. The whole variable domain, filled in from reference TRBV2 and TRBJ1-6, reads EPEVTQTPSHQVTQMGQEVILRCVPISNHLYFYWYRQILGQKVEFLVSFYNNEISEKSEIFDDQFSVERPDGSNFTLKIRSTKLEDSAMYFCASSENGVSSYNSPLHFGNGTRLTVT.

The chain is built from TRBV4-1 and TRBJ2-3; the match to TRBD1 covers 10 bases. After removal of 5 bases from V and 1 base from J, the junction contained 0 bases not matched to a gene. Germline V gives CDR1 MGHRA, CDR2 YSYEKL. The CDR3 has 14 residues. The CDR3 is CASSGTGGTDTQYF. The CDR3 region has the DNA TGCGCCAGCAGCGGGACAGGGGGCACAGATACGCAGTATTTT.

The chain recombines TRBV2 with TRBJ2-1; D ambiguous. The germline V and J ends were trimmed by 2 bases and 5 bases, with 7 bases remaining between them. The CDR3 length is 13 residues. CDR1 is SNHLY and CDR2 is FYNNEI in the germline V gene. CDR3 DNA sequence: TGTGCCAGCAGTGAACATTACGACAATGAGCAGTTCTTC. Its translation: CASSEHYDNEQFF.

V is TRBV6-5 and J is TRBJ1-5; D not resolved. The V gene's germline CDR1 is MNHEY and CDR2 SVGAGI. This CDR3 is 15 amino acids long. Trimming shortened V by 0 bases and J by 4 bases, and 10 bases separated the two germline ends. The CDR3 loop reads CASSYSKSANQPQHF. The DNA for the CDR3 is TGTGCCAGCAGTTACTCGAAGTCAGCGAATCAGCCCCAGCATTTT.

The genes are TRBV18 and TRBJ2-3; D gene unclear. V was trimmed by 3 bases and J by 0 bases, leaving 7 bases between them. In germline, CDR1 is KGHSH, CDR2 LQKENI. This CDR3 comprises 14 residues. For the CDR3, the DNA is TGTGCCAGCTCACCGGCCAGGAGCACAGATACGCAGTATTTT. Protein: CASSPARSTDTQYF.

V gene TRBV12-3 or TRBV12-4 combines with J gene TRBJ2-1; 11 bases agree with TRBD1. Trimming at V came to 10 bases and at J to 10 bases, leaving 6 bases not matched to a gene. The CDR3 runs to 12 residues. The CDR3 bases are TGTGCCACCGGACAGGGGGCATTGGAGCAGTTCTTC. It translates to CATGQGALEQFF.

The V call is TRBV4-2, the J call TRBJ1-1; D gene uncertain. The germline V and J ends were trimmed by 1 base and 1 base, with 10 bases remaining between them. Germline V gene lookup returns CDR1 LGHNA and CDR2 YNFKEQ. This CDR3 has 15 amino acids. CDR3 sequence: CASSQVAGSNTEAFF. The DNA of the CDR3 is TGTGCCAGCAGCCAAGTGGCAGGATCGAACACTGAAGCTTTCTTT.

This clone appeared a single time. CDR3 sequence (DNA): TGCGCCAGCAGCCCGACGGCGGGCGCTGGAAACACCATATATTTT. This sequence encodes CASSPTAGAGNTIYF. V gene TRBV4-1 combines with J gene TRBJ1-3; D unresolved. V shed 4 bases and J shed 2 bases, with 12 bases lying between them. Germline CDR1 MGHRA, CDR2 YSYEKL. The CDR3 runs to 15 residues.

Only one count was recorded for this clone. The rearrangement uses TRBV5-1 and TRBJ2-5; D ambiguous. CDR3 length: 11 residues. CDR1 is SGHRS, CDR2 YFSETQ, per germline. The ends were cut back, 4 bases at V and 3 bases at J, with 4 bases in the middle. CDR3 nucleotides: TGCGCCAGCAGCATAAAAGAGACCCAGTACTTC. Amino acids: CASSIKETQYF.

This clone was seen a few times. The gene calls are TRBV5-4 and TRBJ1-2; D is ambiguous. The CDR3 length is 12 residues. Germline V gives CDR1 SGHNT, CDR2 YYREEE (reference sequence). Trimming pared 2 bases from V and 8 bases from J, leaving 10 bases between. The CDR3 reads CASSLREGGYTF. CDR3 bases: TGTGCCAGCAGCTTAAGGGAGGGAGGCTACACCTTC. The entire variable domain, with the rest obtained from reference TRBV5-4 and TRBJ1-2, is as follows: ETGVTQSPTHLIKTRGQQVTLRCSSQSGHNTVSWYQQALGQGPQFIFQYYREEENGRGNFPPRFSGLQFPNYSSELNVNALELDDSALYLCASSLREGGYTFGSGTRLTVV.

This sequence joins TRBV7-2 and TRBJ1-3; no reliable D call. The V end was cut by 1 base, the J end by 0 bases, with 10 bases between. Germline CDR1 and CDR2: SGHTA and FQGNSA. CDR3 length: 16 residues. CDR3 residues: CASSLEATSSGNTIYF. As DNA, the CDR3 is TGTGCCAGCAGCTTAGAGGCCACGAGCTCTGGAAACACCATATATTTT.

V is TRBV19 and J is TRBJ2-1; 7 bases are a match to TRBD1. CDR3 length: 16 residues. Germline assignment: CDR1 LNHDA and CDR2 SQIVND (reference sequence). V lost 6 bases and J lost 4; bases outside the gene matches: 12. The CDR3 sequence: CASSPVGRGSYNEQFF. CDR3 DNA: TGTGCCAGTAGCCCTGTGGGCAGGGGGTCATACAATGAGCAGTTCTTC.

The chain combines TRBV4-2 with TRBJ1-1; D is unresolved. This CDR3 comprises 16 residues. Per the germline V gene, CDR1 is LGHNA and CDR2 is YNFKEQ. Trimming took 2 bases from V and 1 from J, leaving 14 bases between them. In DNA, the CDR3 is TGTGCCAGCAGCCAACCCACCTTTACAGAGAACACTGAAGCTTTCTTT. Amino acid sequence: CASSQPTFTENTEAFF.

This chain links TRBV6-5 with TRBJ2-1; 8 bases fit TRBD2. The junction had 4 bases not matched to a gene; V was cut back by 2 bases and J by 4 bases. CDR3 length: 15 amino acids. Germline V lookup: CDR1 MNHEY, CDR2 SVGAGI. CDR3 region: CASSYRVAGYNEQFF. The CDR3 coding sequence is TGTGCCAGCAGTTACCGAGTAGCGGGGTACAATGAGCAGTTCTTC.

The rearrangement links TRBV27 to TRBJ1-3; D perhaps matches TRBD1 (6 bases). The germline V gene encodes CDR1 MNHEY and CDR2 SMNVEV (reference sequence). Trimming took off 5 bases at V and 4 bases at J, with 18 bases between the two ends. CDR3 size: 16 residues. The CDR3 nucleotides read TGTGCCAGCAGTCAAACTACAGGGCTGCGCGGAAACACCATATATTTT. It translates to CASSQTTGLRGNTIYF.

This chain links TRBV5-1 with TRBJ2-7; 7 bases fit TRBD1. The CDR3 runs to 15 residues. Germline CDR1 reads SGHRS; CDR2 reads YFSETQ. After removal of 0 bases from V and 4 bases from J, the junction contained 7 bases not matched to a gene. CDR3 nucleotides: TGCGCCAGCAGCTTGGGACAGGGAGTTATATACGAGCAGTACTTC. It yields the protein CASSLGQGVIYEQYF.

This clone was seen only once. V and J are TRBV6-5 and TRBJ2-7; D unresolved. The CDR3 is 14 residues long. The germline CDR1 and CDR2 sequences are MNHEY and SVGAGI. Between the trimmed V and J ends, which lost 7 bases and 2 bases, there was a span of 15 bases. The CDR3 coding sequence is TGTGCCAGCAAGACAAGTTTTTTCGCCTACGAGCAGTACTTC. This gives the protein CASKTSFFAYEQYF.

This chain joins TRBV27 and TRBJ1-2; D is unresolved. The V end lost 5 bases, the J end lost 5 bases, and 12 bases lay between the germline ends. CDR3 length: 13 residues. Per germline, CDR1 MNHEY and CDR2 SMNVEV (reference sequence). CDR3 DNA: TGTGCCAGCAGTCGGAGTACGGGATATGGCTACACCTTC. Translating gives CASSRSTGYGYTF.

The gene calls are TRBV6-4 and TRBJ1-2, with a possible D match to TRBD1 (5 bases). There are 14 residues in the CDR3. Germline V gene lookup returns CDR1 MRHNA and CDR2 SNTAGT. Trimming shortened V by 1 base and J by 5 bases, and 11 bases separated the two germline ends. The DNA of the CDR3 is TGTGCCAGCAGTGACTATGACAGTGGGTATGGCTACACCTTC. It yields the protein CASSDYDSGYGYTF.